This T cell receptor beta chain was sequenced during a study of shared clonotypes between healthy human individuals. General study results and limits: Clonotypes that were shared across a few donors made up around 5% of naive CD4 clonotypes. The sole specimen, blood, was sampled, and tissue repertoires likely differ.

A 200 ng quantity of DNA, around 30,000 T cell genomes, went into the sorted-subset replicate PCRs. The protocol was immunoSEQ multiplex PCR, while the TCRdb copy is restricted to in-frame clones and leaves out a portion. The data show 2,500,000 or so clones, around 92% seen once. As for this clone: Its antigen is unidentified.

The length of the CDR3 is 18 residues. The germline V gene encodes CDR1 MGHRA and CDR2 YSYEKL. The trim removed 3 bases at V and 3 bases at J, leaving 15 bases unmatched. The clonotype comes from a man between 18 and 35 years old in good health. Some clones in this sample may be carry-over from other donors' samples. The chain couples TRBV4-1 to TRBJ1-1, with 8 positions matching TRBD1. Sequenced sample: naive CD4+ T cells from PBMCs. Subset reported: CD45RA+ positively selected. This chain's CDR3 is CASSQDRDGFAGDTEAFF. The CDR3 coding sequence is TGCGCCAGCAGCCAGGACAGGGATGGATTCGCCGGTGACACTGAAGCTTTCTTT.